This TCR beta chain was recorded in a study of blood T cell repertoires in COVID-19. About the study: Sites across the United States, Italy and Spain contributed samples from acute and convalescent COVID-19.

Trimming shortened V by 8 bases and J by 0 bases, and 13 bases separated the two germline ends. The CDR3 is made up of 14 amino acids. Germline V CDR1 and CDR2: MNHEY, SMNVEV (reference sequence). Original handling: How many nucleated cells were present was estimated from reference gene primer amplification. The data were produced by immunoSEQ multiplex PCR, yet TCRdb's version contains in-frame clones alone and is incomplete. That table supplies the V and J calls and clone size; D and trimming were determined from the DNA. The sample shows about 120,000 clones, roughly 84% of them seen only once. Membership in each cohort depended on participant-reported clinical history.

The chain recombines TRBV27 with TRBJ2-5; a possible D gene is TRBD1 (5 bases). The source material was PBMCs or T cells enriched from blood (not recorded which). The sequence came from a woman aged 30 to 39 who had recovered from COVID-19. CDR3 protein: CASGPQGYQETQYF. DNA for the CDR3: TGTGCCAGCGGTCCTCAGGGATACCAAGAGACCCAGTACTTC.